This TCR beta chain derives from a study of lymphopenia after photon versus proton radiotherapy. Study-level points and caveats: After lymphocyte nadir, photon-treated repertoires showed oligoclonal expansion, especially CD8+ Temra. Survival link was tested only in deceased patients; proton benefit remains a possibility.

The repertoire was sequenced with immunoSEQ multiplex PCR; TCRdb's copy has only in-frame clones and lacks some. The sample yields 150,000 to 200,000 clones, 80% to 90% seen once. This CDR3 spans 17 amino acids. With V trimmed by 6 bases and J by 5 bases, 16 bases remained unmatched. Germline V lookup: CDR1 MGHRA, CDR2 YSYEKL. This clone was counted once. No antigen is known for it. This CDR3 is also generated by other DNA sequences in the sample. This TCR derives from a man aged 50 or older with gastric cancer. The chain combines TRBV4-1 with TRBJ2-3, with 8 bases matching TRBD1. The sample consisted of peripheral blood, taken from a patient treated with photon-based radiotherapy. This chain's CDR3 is CASRSLTSGTGRDTQYF. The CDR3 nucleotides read TGCGCCAGCAGGTCTCTGACTAGTGGGACAGGACGAGATACGCAGTATTTT.